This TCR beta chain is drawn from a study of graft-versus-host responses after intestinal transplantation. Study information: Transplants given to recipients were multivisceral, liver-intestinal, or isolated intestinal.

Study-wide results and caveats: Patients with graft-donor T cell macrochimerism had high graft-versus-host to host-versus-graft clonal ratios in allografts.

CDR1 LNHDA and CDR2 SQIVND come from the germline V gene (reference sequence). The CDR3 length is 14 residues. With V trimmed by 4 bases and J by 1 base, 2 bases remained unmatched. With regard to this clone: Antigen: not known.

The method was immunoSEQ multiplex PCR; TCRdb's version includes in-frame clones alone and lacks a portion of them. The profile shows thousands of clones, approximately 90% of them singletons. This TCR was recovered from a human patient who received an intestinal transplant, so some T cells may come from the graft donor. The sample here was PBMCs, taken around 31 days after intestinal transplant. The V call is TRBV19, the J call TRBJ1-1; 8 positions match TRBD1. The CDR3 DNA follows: TGTGCCAGTAGTAGCGGGACAGGGAACACTGAAGCTTTCTTT. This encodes CASSSGTGNTEAFF. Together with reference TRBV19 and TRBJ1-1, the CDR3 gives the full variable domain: DGGITQSPKYLFRKEGQNVTLSCEQNLNHDAMYWYRQDPGQGLRLIYYSQIVNDFQKGDIAEGYSVSREKKESFPLTVTSAQKNPTAFYLCASSSGTGNTEAFFGQGTRLTVV.